The TCR delta chain described here comes from a study of gamma-delta T cells after stem cell transplantation. TCRdb fed the RT-PCR reads to CATT. This sample has roughly 1,500 delta-chain clones, with about 42% found just once. V was trimmed by 0 bases and J by 3 bases, leaving 26 bases between them. CDR1 and CDR2 from the germline V gene are TSWWSYY and QGS. The CDR3 loop spans 20 amino acids. Sequences were obtained from gamma-delta T cells. The genes are TRDV1 and TRDJ1; D perhaps matches TRDD2 (5 bases). The sequence was obtained from a human donor. It is not recorded whose cells these are; they may come from a transplant donor. The CDR3: CALGELSARPWWPYPDKLIF. CDR3 nucleotide sequence: TGTGCTCTTGGGGAACTCTCTGCTCGTCCCTGGTGGCCCTACCCCGATAAACTCATCTTT.